This T cell receptor (beta chain) was captured in a study of blood T cell repertoires in COVID-19. Study-level information: Spain, Italy and the United States supplied samples that represented acute and convalescent COVID-19. The cDNA or gDNA used as material had been derived from T cells, B-cell-depleted T cells, or PBMCs.

Profiling relied on immunoSEQ multiplex PCR, and the TCRdb table lists in-frame clones only, not all of them. Here the sample spans some 140,000 clones, around 80% being singletons. V dropped 5 bases and J dropped 1 base, with 12 bases sitting between them. Germline V gene lookup returns CDR1 MDHEN and CDR2 SYDVKM. CDR3 length: 14 residues. The clonotype was recovered from a man in his sixties with acute or convalescent COVID-19. Sequencing was carried out using peripheral blood. V is TRBV28 and J is TRBJ2-7; TRBD2 might be the D (6 bases). The CDR3 nucleotides are TGTGCCAGCAGTCTCACCGGGGGATCCTACGAGCAGTACTTC. Translation gives CASSLTGGSYEQYF. Together with reference TRBV28 and TRBJ2-7, the CDR3 gives the full variable domain: DVKVTQSSRYLVKRTGEKVFLECVQDMDHENMFWYRQDPGLGLRLIYFSYDVKMKEKGDIPEGYSVSREKKERFSLILESASTNQTSMYLCASSLTGGSYEQYFGPGTRLTVT.